Shown below are 2 T cell receptor beta chains from a single sample sequenced in a study of beta chain features in type 1 diabetes. Sequencing targeted expressed TCRB transcripts, as all isolated RNA had been reverse transcribed. The table came from immunoSEQ multiplex PCR; TCRdb's copy has only in-frame clones and leaves some out. The sample contains hundreds of thousands of clones, around a sixth of which appear only once. Sequences were obtained from naive CD4+ T cells from blood. The source is a man between 18 and 35 years old in good health.

The CDR3 sequence is CASSAAGWEMNTEAFF. The DNA for the CDR3 is TGTGCCAGTAGTGCCGCCGGCTGGGAGATGAACACTGAAGCTTTCTTT. V gene TRBV19 combines with J gene TRBJ1-1; D not resolved. Germline lookup yields CDR1 LNHDA and CDR2 SQIVND (reference sequence). Trimming took off 5 bases at V and 0 bases at J, with 16 bases between the two ends. This CDR3 is 16 amino acids long.

This clone was picked up a small number of times. V and J are TRBV29-1 and TRBJ1-2; TRBD1 aligns across 9 bases. V dropped 6 bases and J dropped 11; count of bases not matched to a gene: 13. Per germline, CDR1 SQVTM and CDR2 ANQGSEA. The length of the CDR3 is 13 residues. The CDR3 DNA is TGCAGCGTGCAATCCATCGGGACAGGGCAATACACCTTC. It yields the protein CSVQSIGTGQYTF.